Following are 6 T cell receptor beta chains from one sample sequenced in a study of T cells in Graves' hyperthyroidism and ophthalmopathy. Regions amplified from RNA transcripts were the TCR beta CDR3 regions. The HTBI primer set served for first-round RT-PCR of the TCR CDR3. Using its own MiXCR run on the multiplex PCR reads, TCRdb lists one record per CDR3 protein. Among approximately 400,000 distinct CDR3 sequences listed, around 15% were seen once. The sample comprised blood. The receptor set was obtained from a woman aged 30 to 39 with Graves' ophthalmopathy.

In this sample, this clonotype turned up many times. CDR3 DNA: TGTGCCAGCAGTGTGAGCTTAGAGCAGTACTTC. Residues: CASSVSLEQYF. The V gene is TRBV2, the J gene TRBJ2-7, with D unresolved. This CDR3 comprises 11 residues. CDR1 is SNHLY, CDR2 FYNNEI, per germline. V dropped 4 bases and J dropped 7 bases, with 8 bases sitting between them.

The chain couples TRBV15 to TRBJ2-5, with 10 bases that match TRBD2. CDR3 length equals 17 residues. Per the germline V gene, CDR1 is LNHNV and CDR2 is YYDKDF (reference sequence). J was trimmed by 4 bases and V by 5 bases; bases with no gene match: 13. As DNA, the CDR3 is TGTGCCACCAGCCCGGGGGCTAGCGGGGGAGGCGGAGAGACCCAGTACTTC. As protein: CATSPGASGGGGETQYF.

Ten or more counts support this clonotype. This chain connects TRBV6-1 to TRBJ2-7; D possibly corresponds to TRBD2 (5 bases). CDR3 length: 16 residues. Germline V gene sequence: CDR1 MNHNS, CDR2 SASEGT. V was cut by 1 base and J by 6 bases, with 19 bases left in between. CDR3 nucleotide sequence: TGTGCCAGCAGTGAAGAGGTTTCTGGGAGTGAGAGCGAGCAGTACTTC. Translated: CASSEEVSGSESEQYF.

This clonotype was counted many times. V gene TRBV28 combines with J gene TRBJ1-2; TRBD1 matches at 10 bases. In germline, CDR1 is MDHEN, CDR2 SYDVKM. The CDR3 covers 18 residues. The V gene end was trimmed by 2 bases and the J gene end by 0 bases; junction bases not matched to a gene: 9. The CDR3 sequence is CASSLEDPDRGPNYGYTF. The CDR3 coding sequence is TGTGCCAGCAGTTTAGAGGACCCCGACAGGGGGCCTAACTATGGCTACACCTTC.

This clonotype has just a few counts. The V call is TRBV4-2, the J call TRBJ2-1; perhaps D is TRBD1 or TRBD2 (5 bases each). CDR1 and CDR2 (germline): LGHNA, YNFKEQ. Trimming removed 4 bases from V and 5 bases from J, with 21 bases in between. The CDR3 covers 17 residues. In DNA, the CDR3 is TGTGCCAGCAGCCCCCGACACCAGGGACGTCGAGACAATGAGCAGTTCTTC. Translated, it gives CASSPRHQGRRDNEQFF.

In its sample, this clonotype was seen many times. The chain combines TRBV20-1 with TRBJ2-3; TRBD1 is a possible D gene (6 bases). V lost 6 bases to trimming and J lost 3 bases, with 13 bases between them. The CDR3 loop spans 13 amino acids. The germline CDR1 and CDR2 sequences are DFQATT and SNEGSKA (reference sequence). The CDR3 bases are TGCAGTGCCTCAGGGGATGGTACAGATACGCAGTATTTT. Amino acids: CSASGDGTDTQYF.